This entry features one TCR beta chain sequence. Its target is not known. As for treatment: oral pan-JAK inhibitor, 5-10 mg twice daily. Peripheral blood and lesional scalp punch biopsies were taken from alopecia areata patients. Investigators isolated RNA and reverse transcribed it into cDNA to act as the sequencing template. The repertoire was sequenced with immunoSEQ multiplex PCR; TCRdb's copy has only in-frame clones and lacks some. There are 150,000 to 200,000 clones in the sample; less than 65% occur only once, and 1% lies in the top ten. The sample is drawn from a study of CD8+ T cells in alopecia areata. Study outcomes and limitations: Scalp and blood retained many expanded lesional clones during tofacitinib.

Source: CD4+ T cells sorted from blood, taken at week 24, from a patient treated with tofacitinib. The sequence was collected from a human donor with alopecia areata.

The CDR3 protein is CASSPQRFLVMNTEAFF. The CDR3 nucleotides read TGTGCCAGCAGTCCCCAAAGGTTTCTGGTCATGAACACTGAAGCTTTCTTT. This chain uses TRBV27 with TRBJ1-1; D is unclear. From germline, CDR1 is MNHEY and CDR2 SMNVEV (reference sequence). Trimming took off 5 bases at V and 0 bases at J, with 19 bases between the two ends. The CDR3 extends over 17 amino acids.